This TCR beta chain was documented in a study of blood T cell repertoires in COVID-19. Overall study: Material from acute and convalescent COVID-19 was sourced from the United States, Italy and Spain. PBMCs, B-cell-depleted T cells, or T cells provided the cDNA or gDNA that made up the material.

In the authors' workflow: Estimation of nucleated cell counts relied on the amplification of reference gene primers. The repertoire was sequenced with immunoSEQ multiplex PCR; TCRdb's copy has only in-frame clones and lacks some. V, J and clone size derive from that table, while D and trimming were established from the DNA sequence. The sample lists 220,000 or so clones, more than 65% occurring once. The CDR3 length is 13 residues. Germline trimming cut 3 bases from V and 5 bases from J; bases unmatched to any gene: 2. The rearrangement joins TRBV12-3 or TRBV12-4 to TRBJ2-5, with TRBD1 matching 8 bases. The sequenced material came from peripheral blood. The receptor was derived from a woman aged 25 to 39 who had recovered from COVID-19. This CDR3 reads CASSFQGAETQYF. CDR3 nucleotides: TGTGCCAGCAGTTTTCAGGGGGCTGAGACCCAGTACTTC.